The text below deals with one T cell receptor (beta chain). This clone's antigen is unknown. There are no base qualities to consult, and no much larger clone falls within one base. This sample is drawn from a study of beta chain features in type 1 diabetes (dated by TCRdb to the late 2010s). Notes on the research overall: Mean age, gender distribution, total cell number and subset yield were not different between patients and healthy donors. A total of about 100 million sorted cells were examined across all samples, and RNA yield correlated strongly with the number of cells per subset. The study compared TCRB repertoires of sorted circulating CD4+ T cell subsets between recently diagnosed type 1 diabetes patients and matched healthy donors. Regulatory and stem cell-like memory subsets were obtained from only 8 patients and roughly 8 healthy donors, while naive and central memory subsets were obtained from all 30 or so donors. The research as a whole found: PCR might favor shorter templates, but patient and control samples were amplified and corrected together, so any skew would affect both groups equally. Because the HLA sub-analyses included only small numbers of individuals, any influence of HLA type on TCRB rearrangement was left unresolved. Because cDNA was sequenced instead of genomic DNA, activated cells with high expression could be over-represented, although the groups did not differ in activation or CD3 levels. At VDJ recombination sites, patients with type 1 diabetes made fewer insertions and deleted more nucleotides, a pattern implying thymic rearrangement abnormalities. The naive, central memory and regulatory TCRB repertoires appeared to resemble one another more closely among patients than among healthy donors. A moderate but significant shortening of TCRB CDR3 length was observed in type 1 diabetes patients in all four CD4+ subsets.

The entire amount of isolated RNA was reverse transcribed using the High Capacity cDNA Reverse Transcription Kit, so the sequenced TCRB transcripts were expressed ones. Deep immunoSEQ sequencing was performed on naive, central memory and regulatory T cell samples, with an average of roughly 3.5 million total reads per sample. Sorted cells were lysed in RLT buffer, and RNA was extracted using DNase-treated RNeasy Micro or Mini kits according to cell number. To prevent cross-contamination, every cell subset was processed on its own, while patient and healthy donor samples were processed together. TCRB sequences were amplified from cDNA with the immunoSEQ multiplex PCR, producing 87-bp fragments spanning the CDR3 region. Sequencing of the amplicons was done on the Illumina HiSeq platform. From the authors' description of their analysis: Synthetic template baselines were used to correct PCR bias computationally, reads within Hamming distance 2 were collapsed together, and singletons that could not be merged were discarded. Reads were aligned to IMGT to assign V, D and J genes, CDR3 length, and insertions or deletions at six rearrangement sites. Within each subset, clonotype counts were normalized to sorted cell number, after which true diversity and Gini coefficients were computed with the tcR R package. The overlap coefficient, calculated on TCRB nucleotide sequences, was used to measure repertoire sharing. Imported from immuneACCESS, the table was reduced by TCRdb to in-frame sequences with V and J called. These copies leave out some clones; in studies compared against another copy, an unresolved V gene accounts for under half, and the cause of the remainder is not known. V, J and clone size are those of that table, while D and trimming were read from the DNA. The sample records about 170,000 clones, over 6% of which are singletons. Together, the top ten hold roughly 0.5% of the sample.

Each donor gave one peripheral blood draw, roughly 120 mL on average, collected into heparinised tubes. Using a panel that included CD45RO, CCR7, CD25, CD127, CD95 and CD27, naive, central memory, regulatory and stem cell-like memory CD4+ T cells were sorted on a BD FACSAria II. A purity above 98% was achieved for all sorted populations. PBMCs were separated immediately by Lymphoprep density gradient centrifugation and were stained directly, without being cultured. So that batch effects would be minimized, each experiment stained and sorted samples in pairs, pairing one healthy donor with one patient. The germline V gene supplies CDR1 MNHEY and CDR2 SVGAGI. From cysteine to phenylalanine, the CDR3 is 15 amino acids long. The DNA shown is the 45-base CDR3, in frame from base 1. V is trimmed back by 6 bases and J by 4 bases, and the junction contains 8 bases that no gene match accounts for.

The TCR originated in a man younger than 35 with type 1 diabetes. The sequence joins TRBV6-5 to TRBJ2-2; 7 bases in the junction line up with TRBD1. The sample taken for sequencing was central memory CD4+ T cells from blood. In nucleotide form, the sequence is TGTGCCAGCAGACAACAGGGGACGGTCACCGGGGAGCTGTTTTTT. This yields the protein CASRQQGTVTGELFF.